This paragraph covers one T cell receptor beta chain sequence. The antigen it binds to is not known. No base quality information exists; no much larger clone differs at one position. This sample stems from a study of T cell repertoires in cytomegalovirus infection (dated by TCRdb to between 2018 and 2021). Broadly, across the study: The peptide stimulations were aimed at well-studied HLA-B-restricted epitopes as well as recently identified HLA-C-restricted CMV epitopes, whose presentation resists viral immunomodulation. The HLA type of each donor mattered for the analysis, because public TCR beta signatures pointed to carriage of CMV infection along with the matching HLA type.

The treatment or condition label on this specimen signifies: in vitro stimulation with specific CMV peptide epitopes to enrich CMV-specific T cells. Beyond this particular receptor, the publication reports: The ex vivo response was dominated by HLA-C-restricted CMV-specific TCR beta clonotypes, which also provided the single most frequent clonotype in two of eight donors. Cumulative frequency of public TCR beta family members discriminated carriers of CMV infection plus the relevant HLA type in this cohort and an independent approximately 360-donor cohort.

The run used an Illumina HiSeq 1500. The raw public reads went through TCRdb reprocessing: fastp at Q25, MiXCR clone calling, in-frame beta chains kept. A single entry per CDR3 protein holds the most common genes and DNA from its merged rows. The sample contains about 63,000 distinct CDR3 sequences, around 20% of them found a single time. The ten most abundant clones make up over 60% of the sample. From cysteine to phenylalanine, the CDR3 is 17 amino acids long. Just CDR3 DNA is preserved here, 51 bases in frame from base 1. The V end loses 0 bases and the J end loses 3 bases, and a stretch of 16 bases separates them. CDR1 SGHTA and CDR2 FQGNSA were looked up in the germline V gene.

The receptor's source is a human donor in good health (CMV status not recorded). Some clones in this sample may be carry-over from other donors' samples. Sequencing was performed on CD8+ T cells from cultured PBMCs, taken from culture after CMV antigen stimulation. Rearrangement joined TRBV7-2 to TRBJ2-3; matching of 5 bases hints at TRBD1 as the D gene. The CDR3 region: CASSLAQVRETTDTQYF. The bases read TGTGCCAGCAGCTTAGCCCAGGTCAGGGAAACGACAGATACGCAGTATTTT.